The source of this T cell receptor (beta chain) is a study of T cell changes during pregnancy in multiple sclerosis. Data came from immunoSEQ multiplex PCR; TCRdb stores just in-frame clones and leaves some out. Among some 64,000 clones listed, about 90% were seen once. The TCR sequence derives from a female donor with multiple sclerosis, enrolled in a pregnancy study. This sample comprised peripheral blood, obtained in the first trimester of pregnancy.

CDR3 amino acids: CASSQEVSYTEAFF. The CDR3 bases are TGCGCCAGCAGCCAAGAGGTCAGTTATACTGAAGCTTTCTTT. V and J are TRBV4-3 and TRBJ1-1; D gene ambiguous. V lost 0 bases to trimming and J lost 5 bases, with 10 bases between them. The V gene's germline CDR1 is LGHNA and CDR2 YSLEER. The CDR3 covers 14 residues.